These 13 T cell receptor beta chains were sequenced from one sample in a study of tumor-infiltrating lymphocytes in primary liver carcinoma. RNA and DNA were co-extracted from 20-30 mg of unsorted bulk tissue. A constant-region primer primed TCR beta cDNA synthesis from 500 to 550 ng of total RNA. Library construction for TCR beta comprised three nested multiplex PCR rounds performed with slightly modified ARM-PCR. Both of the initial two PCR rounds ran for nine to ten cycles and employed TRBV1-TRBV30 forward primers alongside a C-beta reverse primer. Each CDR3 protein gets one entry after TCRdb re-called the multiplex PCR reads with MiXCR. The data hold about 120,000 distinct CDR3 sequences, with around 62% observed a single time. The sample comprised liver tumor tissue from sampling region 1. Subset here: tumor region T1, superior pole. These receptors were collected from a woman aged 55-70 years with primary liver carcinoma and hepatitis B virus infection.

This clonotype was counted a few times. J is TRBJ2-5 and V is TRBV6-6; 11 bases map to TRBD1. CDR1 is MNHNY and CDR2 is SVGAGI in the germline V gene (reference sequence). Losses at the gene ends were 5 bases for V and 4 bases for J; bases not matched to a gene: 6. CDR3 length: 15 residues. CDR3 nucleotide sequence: TGTGCCAGCAGTCACGGGACAGGGGGTCGAGAGACCCAGTACTTC. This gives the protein CASSHGTGGRETQYF.

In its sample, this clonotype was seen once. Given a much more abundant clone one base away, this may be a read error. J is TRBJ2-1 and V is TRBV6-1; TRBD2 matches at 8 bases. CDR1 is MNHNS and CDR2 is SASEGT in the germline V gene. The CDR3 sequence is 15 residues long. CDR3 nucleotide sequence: TGTGCCAACAGTGAATTTGCGGGGGGTCACAATGAGCAGTTCTTC. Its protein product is CANSEFAGGHNEQFF.

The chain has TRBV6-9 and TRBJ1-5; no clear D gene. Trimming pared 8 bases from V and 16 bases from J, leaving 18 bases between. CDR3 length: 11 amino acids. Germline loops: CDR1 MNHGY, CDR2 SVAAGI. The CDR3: CASSLGQPYHF. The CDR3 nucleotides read TGTGCCAGCTCGTTGGGTCAGCCCTATCATTTT.

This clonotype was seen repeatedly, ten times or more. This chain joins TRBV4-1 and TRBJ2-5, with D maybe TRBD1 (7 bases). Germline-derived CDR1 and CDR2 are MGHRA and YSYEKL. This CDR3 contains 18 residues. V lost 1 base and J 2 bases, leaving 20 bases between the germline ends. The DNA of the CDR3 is TGCGCCAGCAGCCAAGCATGGGGAGGCCAGGGGGGACAAGAGACCCAGTACTTC. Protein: CASSQAWGGQGGQETQYF.

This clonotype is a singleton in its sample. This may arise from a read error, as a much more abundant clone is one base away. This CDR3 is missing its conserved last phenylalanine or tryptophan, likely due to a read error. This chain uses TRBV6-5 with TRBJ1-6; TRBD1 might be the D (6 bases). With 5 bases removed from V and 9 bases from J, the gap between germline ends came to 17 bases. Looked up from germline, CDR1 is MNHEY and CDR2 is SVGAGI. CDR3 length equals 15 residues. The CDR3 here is CASSPGQTDGSPLHS. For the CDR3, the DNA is TGTGCCAGCAGTCCCGGACAGACAGATGGTTCACCCCTCCACTCT.

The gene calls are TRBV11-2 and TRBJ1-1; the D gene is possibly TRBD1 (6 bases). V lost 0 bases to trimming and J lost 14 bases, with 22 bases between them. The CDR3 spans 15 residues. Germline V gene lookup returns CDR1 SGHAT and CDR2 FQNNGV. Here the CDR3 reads CASSLDRGANTEGFF. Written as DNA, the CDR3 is TGTGCCAGCAGCTTAGATAGGGGGGCGAACACTGAAGGGTTCTTT.

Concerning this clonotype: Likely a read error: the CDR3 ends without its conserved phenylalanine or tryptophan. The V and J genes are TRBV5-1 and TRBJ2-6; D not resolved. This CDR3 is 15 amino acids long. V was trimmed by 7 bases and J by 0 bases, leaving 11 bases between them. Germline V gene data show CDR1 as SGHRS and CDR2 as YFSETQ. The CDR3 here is CASALAPSGANVLTL. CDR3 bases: TGCGCCAGCGCACTGGCCCCCTCTGGGGCCAACGTCCTGACTTTA.

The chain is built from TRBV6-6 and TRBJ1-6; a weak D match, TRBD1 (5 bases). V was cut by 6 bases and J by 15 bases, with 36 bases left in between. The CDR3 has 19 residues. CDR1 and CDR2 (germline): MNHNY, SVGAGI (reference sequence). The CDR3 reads CASRTGPTVTSSYNSLLHF. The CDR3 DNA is TGTGCCAGCAGGACCGGACCGACAGTTACAAGCTCCTATAATTCGCTCCTCCACTTT.

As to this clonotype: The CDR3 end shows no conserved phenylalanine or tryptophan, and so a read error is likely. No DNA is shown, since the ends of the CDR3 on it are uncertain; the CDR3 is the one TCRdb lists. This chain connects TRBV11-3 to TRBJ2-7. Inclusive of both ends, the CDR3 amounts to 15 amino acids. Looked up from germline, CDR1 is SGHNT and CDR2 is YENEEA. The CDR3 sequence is CASSLGAGGSLEQYL.

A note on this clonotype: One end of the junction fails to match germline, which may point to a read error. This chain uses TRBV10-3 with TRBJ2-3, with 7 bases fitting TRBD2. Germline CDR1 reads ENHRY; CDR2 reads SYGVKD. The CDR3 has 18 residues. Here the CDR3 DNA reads TGTGCCAAGACCGGGACTAACGGGAGCGGTATTAGCACAAATACGCAGTATTTT. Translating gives CAKTGTNGSGISTNTQYF.

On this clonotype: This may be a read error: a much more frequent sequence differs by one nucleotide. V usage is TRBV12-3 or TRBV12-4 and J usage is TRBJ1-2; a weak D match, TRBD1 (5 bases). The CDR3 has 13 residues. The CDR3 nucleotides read TGTGCCAGCAATTTAGGGGTTCTGGAAGGCTACACCTTC. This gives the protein CASNLGVLEGYTF.

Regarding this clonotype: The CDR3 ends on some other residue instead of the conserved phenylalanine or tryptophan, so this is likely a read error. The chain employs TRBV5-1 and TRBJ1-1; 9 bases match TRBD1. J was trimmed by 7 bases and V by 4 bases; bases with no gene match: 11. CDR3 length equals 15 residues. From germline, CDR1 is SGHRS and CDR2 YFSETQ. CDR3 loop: CASSGDRAIYIEAFY. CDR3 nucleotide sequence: TGCGCCAGCAGCGGGGACAGGGCGATTTACATTGAAGCTTTCTAT.

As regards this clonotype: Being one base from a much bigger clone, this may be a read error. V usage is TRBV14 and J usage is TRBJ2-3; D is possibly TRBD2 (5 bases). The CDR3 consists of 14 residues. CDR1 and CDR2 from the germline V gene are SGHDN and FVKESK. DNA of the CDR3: TGTGCCAGGAGCCACGGCGGGAGCACAGATACGCAGTATTTT. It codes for CARSHGGSTDTQYF. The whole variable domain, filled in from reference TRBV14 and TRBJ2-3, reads EAGVTQFPSHSVIEKGQTVTLRCDPISGHDNLYWYRRVMGKEIKFLLHFVKESKQDESGMPNNRFLAERTGGTYSTLKVQPAELEDSGVYFCARSHGGSTDTQYFGPGTRLTVL.